The source of this TCR beta chain is a study of shared clonotypes between healthy human individuals. This clone was observed a handful of times. A deep-level run was used for the assay. Generated by immunoSEQ multiplex PCR, the TCRdb table keeps only in-frame clones and is missing some. The table has hundreds of thousands of clones, less than 80% seen once; the top ten hold approximately 12%. The germline V and J ends were trimmed by 5 bases and 4 bases, with 5 bases remaining between them. The CDR3 length is 12 residues. Germline loops: CDR1 SEHNR, CDR2 FQNEAQ (reference sequence). This rearrangement joins TRBV7-9 to TRBJ2-2; D gene unclear. The clonotype comes from a woman aged 40-49 years in good health. Some clones in this sample may be carry-over from other donors' samples. The sequenced sample was PBMCs. The CDR3 region is CASSGPTGELFF. The CDR3 DNA sequence: TGTGCCAGCAGCGGCCCCACCGGGGAGCTGTTTTTT.